A single sample gave rise to the 21 T cell receptor beta chains below, sequenced in a study of blood T cell repertoires in COVID-19. Using immunoSEQ multiplex PCR, the repertoire was profiled, and TCRdb retains in-frame clones only, with some absent. The sample yields about 63,000 clones, about 80% seen once. Sequenced sample: peripheral blood. These receptor sequences come from a human donor in a cohort sampled during active COVID-19.

The genes are TRBV19 and TRBJ2-1; 8 nucleotides align to TRBD2. The trim removed 4 bases at V and 4 bases at J, leaving 6 bases unmatched. This CDR3 has 15 amino acids. Germline V gene data show CDR1 as LNHDA and CDR2 as SQIVND (reference sequence). The CDR3 nucleotides are TGTGCCAGTAGTACAACTAGCGGAGTTTACAATGAGCAGTTCTTC. It encodes CASSTTSGVYNEQFF.

The V and J genes are TRBV5-1 and TRBJ2-7, with 9 positions matching TRBD2. The CDR3 spans 17 residues. The V and J ends lost 0 bases and 3 bases, in that order; junction bases with no gene match: 10. CDR1 is SGHRS, CDR2 YFSETQ, per germline. In nucleotides, the CDR3 is TGCGCCAGCAGCTTGGCGGGTAGTGCTAGCGGGATCTACGAGCAGTACTTC. Translation: CASSLAGSASGIYEQYF.

V gene TRBV14 combines with J gene TRBJ2-1; possible D gene TRBD2, 6 bases. Trimming took 3 bases from V and 0 from J, leaving 18 bases between them. Germline lookup yields CDR1 SGHDN and CDR2 FVKESK. The CDR3 has 18 residues. The CDR3, as DNA: TGTGCCAGCAGCCAGGGTAGAATAAGCGGGTACTCCTACAATGAGCAGTTCTTC. This encodes CASSQGRISGYSYNEQFF.

In its sample, this clone was seen a few times. The V call is TRBV6-1, the J call TRBJ2-6, with D perhaps TRBD1 (5 bases). The CDR3 is made up of 16 amino acids. The V gene's germline CDR1 is MNHNS and CDR2 SASEGT. V lost 3 bases to trimming and J lost 0 bases, with 9 bases between them. The CDR3 sequence is CASSDRVFSGANVLTF. The CDR3 DNA reads as TGTGCCAGCAGTGACAGGGTATTCTCTGGGGCCAACGTCCTGACTTTC.

This clone was found a few times. This chain uses TRBV5-1 with TRBJ1-5; 10 bases are a match to TRBD1. The V segment lost 9 bases and the J segment 1 base; nucleotides outside the gene matches: 13. The CDR3 has 17 residues. The germline V gene encodes CDR1 SGHRS and CDR2 YFSETQ. The CDR3 loop reads CATYTLGQGSSNQPQHF. The DNA of the CDR3 is TGCGCCACCTATACTCTGGGACAGGGGTCGAGCAATCAGCCCCAGCATTTT.

The chain carries TRBV4-1 and TRBJ2-2, with a weak D call TRBD2 (7 bases). This CDR3 has 16 amino acids. The germline CDR1 and CDR2 sequences are MGHRA and YSYEKL. Trimming stripped 0 bases from V and 9 bases from J, with 17 bases between. The chain's CDR3 is CASSQDRRGGARELFF. In DNA, the CDR3 is TGCGCCAGCAGCCAAGATCGCAGGGGAGGGGCCCGGGAGCTGTTTTTT.

The sample holds one count of this clone. The chain joins TRBV5-1 to TRBJ2-7, with TRBD2 identical over 10 bases. Unmatched junction bases numbered 5, after V lost 6 bases and J lost 5 bases. Germline V gene lookup returns CDR1 SGHRS and CDR2 YFSETQ. The CDR3 is 13 residues long. The CDR3 sequence is CASKAGGHHEQYF. Here the CDR3 DNA reads TGCGCCAGCAAAGCGGGAGGGCACCACGAGCAGTACTTC. Variable domain in full (rest from reference TRBV5-1 and TRBJ2-7): KAGVTQTPRYLIKTRGQQVTLSCSPISGHRSVSWYQQTPGQGLQFLFEYFSETQRNKGNFPGRFSGRQFSNSRSEMNVSTLELGDSALYLCASKAGGHHEQYFGPGTRLTVT.

The V call is TRBV5-1, the J call TRBJ2-1; D may be TRBD2 (6 bases). The germline V and J ends were trimmed by 0 bases and 0 bases, with 10 bases remaining between them. Germline V lookup: CDR1 SGHRS, CDR2 YFSETQ. The CDR3 consists of 16 residues. The CDR3 DNA follows: TGCGCCAGCAGCTTGGCCGGCGGGACCTCCTACAATGAGCAGTTCTTC. As protein: CASSLAGGTSYNEQFF.

In this sample, this clone turned up a few times. The J gene is TRBJ1-6, the V gene TRBV30; 9 positions agree with TRBD1. V was pared by 5 bases and J by 7 bases, with 9 bases of the junction left unmatched. Germline assignment: CDR1 GTSNPN and CDR2 SVGIG (reference sequence). This CDR3 is built from 15 residues. The CDR3 nucleotides read TGTGCCTGGGAGCCTCAGACAGGGGGGAATTCACCCCTCCACTTT. Its protein product is CAWEPQTGGNSPLHF.

V usage is TRBV7-9 and J usage is TRBJ1-5; 8 bases are a match to TRBD1. The CDR3 runs to 15 residues. Losses at the gene ends were 4 bases for V and 3 bases for J; bases not matched to a gene: 5. In germline, CDR1 is SEHNR, CDR2 FQNEAQ (reference sequence). Here the CDR3 DNA reads TGTGCCAGCAGCTCGGGACAGGCCCTCAATCAGCCCCAGCATTTT. As protein: CASSSGQALNQPQHF.

Comments on this clone: One junction end does not reproduce the germline sequence, and a read error may be involved. V and J are TRBV6-1 and TRBJ2-3, with a tentative D call TRBD1 (5 bases). CDR1 is MNHNS, CDR2 SASEGT, per germline. CDR3 length: 14 amino acids. The CDR3: CASSEVEYTGTQYF. DNA for the CDR3: TGTGCCAGCAGTGAAGTTGAGTACACAGGTACGCAGTATTTT.

The genes are TRBV27 and TRBJ2-7; the match to TRBD2 covers 9 bases. The CDR3 sequence is 16 residues long. Germline V gene data show CDR1 as MNHEY and CDR2 as SMNVEV (reference sequence). Germline trimming cut 2 bases from V and 4 bases from J; bases unmatched to any gene: 9. The CDR3 bases are TGTGCCAGCAGTTTAGCTAGCGGGGTACAACAATACGAGCAGTACTTC. Translated: CASSLASGVQQYEQYF.

V gene TRBV7-6 combines with J gene TRBJ1-1, with 10 nucleotides matching TRBD1. The germline gives CDR1 SGHVS, CDR2 FNYEAQ. V lost 5 bases and J lost 4; bases outside the gene matches: 4. CDR3 length: 14 residues. Here the CDR3 reads CASSIRTGGTEAFF. Written as DNA, the CDR3 is TGTGCCAGCAGCATCCGGACAGGGGGCACTGAAGCTTTCTTT.

The J gene is TRBJ2-7, the V gene TRBV2, with TRBD2 identical over 11 bases. V gave up 3 bases and J gave up 0 bases; unmatched junction bases: 4. The CDR3 consists of 16 residues. Germline values: CDR1 SNHLY, CDR2 FYNNEI. CDR3 bases: TGTGCCAGCAGTGACCGGACTAGCGGGTACTCCTACGAGCAGTACTTC. This sequence encodes CASSDRTSGYSYEQYF. The full variable domain, its missing parts supplied by reference TRBV2 and TRBJ2-7, is EPEVTQTPSHQVTQMGQEVILRCVPISNHLYFYWYRQILGQKVEFLVSFYNNEISEKSEIFDDQFSVERPDGSNFTLKIRSTKLEDSAMYFCASSDRTSGYSYEQYFGPGTRLTVT.

This clone was observed a few times. V usage is TRBV30 and J usage is TRBJ1-6, with D tentatively TRBD1 (6 bases). Trimming stripped 2 bases from V and 13 bases from J, with 18 bases between. The CDR3 contains 14 residues. Germline V gives CDR1 GTSNPN, CDR2 SVGIG (reference sequence). CDR3 amino acids: CAWSRGQSGLPLHF. DNA for the CDR3: TGTGCCTGGAGTAGAGGACAGTCGGGCCTCCCCCTCCACTTT.

The gene calls are TRBV9 and TRBJ2-7; 9 bases map to TRBD2. CDR3 length: 15 amino acids. Germline CDR1 is SGDLS and CDR2 is YYNGEE. The V and J ends lost 0 bases and 8 bases, in that order; junction bases with no gene match: 9. The CDR3 sequence is CASSVGRREGNQQYF. For the CDR3, the DNA is TGTGCCAGCAGCGTAGGTCGGCGGGAGGGCAATCAGCAGTACTTC.

This chain links TRBV4-2 with TRBJ1-1; the D is unclear. Trimming removed 5 bases at V and 4 bases at J, with 11 bases between. The CDR3 is 13 residues long. Germline loops: CDR1 LGHNA, CDR2 YNFKEQ. The chain's CDR3 is CASSLVRSTEAFF. As DNA, the CDR3 is TGTGCCAGCAGCTTGGTTAGGAGCACTGAAGCTTTCTTT.

The chain uses TRBV3-1 (or the pseudogene TRBV3-2) and TRBJ2-3; 7 bases align to TRBD2. The length of the CDR3 is 16 residues. V lost 0 bases to trimming and J lost 4 bases; unmatched junction nucleotides: 7. In germline, CDR1 is LGHDT, CDR2 YNNKEL (reference sequence). The CDR3 nucleotides read TGTGCCAGCAGCCAAGATTTGGCGGGAGCATCAGATACGCAGTATTTT. Translation: CASSQDLAGASDTQYF.

The J gene is TRBJ1-2, the V gene TRBV2; D gene unclear. Germline V gives CDR1 SNHLY, CDR2 FYNNEI. The CDR3 is 13 amino acids. With 3 bases removed from V and 9 bases from J, the gap between germline ends came to 14 bases. CDR3 DNA sequence: TGTGCCAGCAGTGAGGCTCGGGGAGCGAGCTACACCTTC. Its protein is CASSEARGASYTF. Using reference TRBV2 and TRBJ1-2 for the parts outside the CDR3, the full variable domain is EPEVTQTPSHQVTQMGQEVILRCVPISNHLYFYWYRQILGQKVEFLVSFYNNEISEKSEIFDDQFSVERPDGSNFTLKIRSTKLEDSAMYFCASSEARGASYTFGSGTRLTVV.

A few counts support this clone. This chain links TRBV2 with TRBJ2-1, with 7 nucleotides matching TRBD2. Trimming removed 1 base from V and 7 bases from J; junction bases left unmatched: 7. CDR1 is SNHLY, CDR2 FYNNEI, per germline. This CDR3 is built from 15 residues. The DNA for the CDR3 is TGTGCCAGCAGTGAAGGCGGGAGCGGCATTAATGAGCAGTTCTTC. Encoded protein: CASSEGGSGINEQFF.

This clone was detected only a few times. V gene TRBV7-2 combines with J gene TRBJ2-1; D unclear. Trimming left V 7 bases short and J 8 bases short, with 12 bases between. CDR1 is SGHTA and CDR2 is FQGNSA in the germline V gene. The CDR3 is 12 amino acids. The CDR3 DNA is TGTGCCAGCAACACCCCCCCAGATGAGCAGTTCTTC. Translated, it gives CASNTPPDEQFF. Combining the CDR3 with reference TRBV7-2 and TRBJ2-1 gives the whole variable domain GAGVSQSPSNKVTEKGKDVELRCDPISGHTALYWYRQSLGQGLEFLIYFQGNSAPDKSGLPSDRFSAERTGGSVSTLTIQRTQQEDSAVYLCASNTPPDEQFFGPGTRLTVL.